This T cell receptor beta chain is from a study of early T cells in non-severe SARS-CoV-2 infection. TCRdb ran MiXCR on the 5' RACE reads and lists one entry per CDR3 protein. Seen here are some 57,000 distinct CDR3 sequences, more than 9% observed once, and the top ten hold 4.5%. The sample holds many counts of this clonotype. Germline CDR1 SGDLS, CDR2 YYNGEE. V trimming: 3 bases; J trimming: 4 bases; junction bases outside the gene matches: 11. CDR3 length: 17 amino acids. The J gene is TRBJ2-5, the V gene TRBV9; 11 positions match TRBD2. This TCR came from an adult who was a healthcare worker with PCR-confirmed SARS-CoV-2 infection or an uninfected control (not recorded which). The sequenced sample consisted of whole blood. DNA for the CDR3: TGTGCCAGCAGCGAGGTAGCGGGGGGGCCTGGGATAGAGACCCAGTACTTC. Amino acid sequence: CASSEVAGGPGIETQYF.